The 19 T cell receptor beta chains given below trace back to one sample, sequenced in a study of blood T cell repertoires in COVID-19. The table came from immunoSEQ multiplex PCR; TCRdb's copy has only in-frame clones and leaves some out. The repertoire holds 150,000 or so clones, with roughly 88% as singletons. Sequencing used peripheral blood. The source of these receptors is a woman aged 55-69 years with COVID-19, enrolled during active disease.

The chain joins TRBV5-1 to TRBJ1-1, with 7 bases identical to TRBD1. The CDR3 loop spans 17 amino acids. Per germline, CDR1 SGHRS and CDR2 YFSETQ. V shed 3 bases, J shed 0 bases, and the junction held 11 bases outside the gene matches. CDR3 in amino acids: CASSSPGTAFMNTEAFF. In DNA form, the CDR3 reads TGCGCCAGCAGCTCACCCGGGACAGCCTTCATGAACACTGAAGCTTTCTTT. The full variable domain, with the rest looked up from reference TRBV5-1 and TRBJ1-1, is KAGVTQTPRYLIKTRGQQVTLSCSPISGHRSVSWYQQTPGQGLQFLFEYFSETQRNKGNFPGRFSGRQFSNSRSEMNVSTLELGDSALYLCASSSPGTAFMNTEAFFGQGTRLTVV.

J is TRBJ2-7 and V is TRBV5-1; D is perhaps TRBD2 (5 bases). The V and J ends lost 4 bases and 2 bases respectively, with 16 bases between them. CDR3 length: 15 residues. The germline gives CDR1 SGHRS, CDR2 YFSETQ. DNA for the CDR3: TGCGCCAGCAGCCTTGAAGGCAGGAGGACCTACGAGCAGTACTTC. It yields the protein CASSLEGRRTYEQYF.

V and J are TRBV7-6 and TRBJ2-5; 9 bases line up with TRBD2. The ends lost 0 bases at V and 5 bases at J; junction bases unmatched: 4. Germline loops: CDR1 SGHVS, CDR2 FNYEAQ. The CDR3 has 15 amino acids. The CDR3 sequence is CASSLASGGRETQYF. CDR3 nucleotide sequence: TGTGCCAGCAGCTTAGCTAGCGGGGGTCGTGAGACCCAGTACTTC. Full variable domain (outside the CDR3, taken from reference TRBV7-6 and TRBJ2-5): GAGVSQSPRYKVTKRGQDVALRCDPISGHVSLYWYRQALGQGPEFLTYFNYEAQQDKSGLPNDRFSAERPEGSISTLTIQRTEQRDSAMYRCASSLASGGRETQYFGPGTRLLVL.

This sequence joins TRBV2 and TRBJ2-7, with 8 bases that match TRBD1. From germline, CDR1 is SNHLY and CDR2 FYNNEI. J lost 3 bases, V lost 8 bases, and 6 bases had no gene match. The CDR3 spans 13 residues. CDR3 amino acids: CASGDRILYEQYF. For the CDR3, the DNA is TGTGCCAGCGGGGACAGGATTCTCTACGAGCAGTACTTC.

The rearrangement uses TRBV5-5 and TRBJ2-2; D possibly corresponds to TRBD1 (5 bases). The V end lost 2 bases, the J end lost 4 bases, and 12 bases lay between the germline ends. The germline gives CDR1 SGHKS, CDR2 YYEKEE (reference sequence). The length of the CDR3 is 15 residues. CDR3 region: CASSFVDTGTGELFF. In nucleotides, the CDR3 is TGTGCCAGCAGCTTTGTGGACACGGGCACCGGGGAGCTGTTTTTT. The full variable domain, its missing parts supplied by reference TRBV5-5 and TRBJ2-2, is DAGVTQSPTHLIKTRGQQVTLRCSPISGHKSVSWYQQVLGQGPQFIFQYYEKEERGRGNFPDRFSARQFPNYSSELNVNALLLGDSALYLCASSFVDTGTGELFFGEGSRLTVL.

CDR3 loop: CASSPPGAGGETQYF. The CDR3 DNA is TGTGCCAGCTCACCACCAGGCGCAGGGGGAGAGACCCAGTACTTC. This sequence joins TRBV18 and TRBJ2-5; 7 bases match TRBD1. Germline CDR1 is KGHSH and CDR2 is LQKENI. The V and J ends lost 0 bases and 4 bases, in that order; junction bases with no gene match: 5. The length of the CDR3 is 15 residues. The full variable domain, completed using reference TRBV18 and TRBJ2-5, is NAGVMQNPRHLVRRRGQEARLRCSPMKGHSHVYWYRQLPEEGLKFMVYLQKENIIDESGMPKERFSAEFPKEGPSILRIQQVVRGDSAAYFCASSPPGAGGETQYFGPGTRLLVL.

The chain is built from TRBV5-5 and TRBJ2-2, with 9 nucleotides matching TRBD1. The CDR3 spans 15 residues. CDR1 and CDR2 (germline): SGHKS, YYEKEE (reference sequence). The V segment lost 3 bases and the J segment 2 bases; nucleotides outside the gene matches: 2. The CDR3 sequence: CASSWGQGNTGELFF. The CDR3 nucleotides are TGTGCCAGCAGCTGGGGACAGGGTAACACCGGGGAGCTGTTTTTT.

The chain links TRBV5-1 to TRBJ2-7; maybe TRBD2 (6 bases). Germline CDR1 SGHRS, CDR2 YFSETQ. This CDR3 is 12 amino acids long. V lost 5 bases and J 4 bases, leaving 10 bases between the germline ends. The CDR3 region has the DNA TGCGCCAGCAGACAGGAGGGTTACGAGCAGTACTTC. It codes for CASRQEGYEQYF.

V is TRBV18 and J is TRBJ1-1; 10 bases map to TRBD1. The J segment lost 1 base and the V segment lost 6 bases, leaving 5 bases of the junction unmatched. CDR3 size: 15 residues. CDR1 is KGHSH and CDR2 is LQKENI in the germline V gene. CDR3 nucleotide sequence: TGTGCCAGCTCGCCGGACAGGGGGGAGAACACTGAAGCTTTCTTT. This encodes CASSPDRGENTEAFF. Looking up the rest from reference TRBV18 and TRBJ1-1 gives the full variable domain: NAGVMQNPRHLVRRRGQEARLRCSPMKGHSHVYWYRQLPEEGLKFMVYLQKENIIDESGMPKERFSAEFPKEGPSILRIQQVVRGDSAAYFCASSPDRGENTEAFFGQGTRLTVV.

The chain has TRBV6-5 and TRBJ1-2, with 7 nucleotides matching TRBD1. From germline, CDR1 is MNHEY and CDR2 SVGAGI. V was pared by 6 bases and J by 4 bases, with 5 bases of the junction left unmatched. CDR3 size: 13 residues. The DNA for the CDR3 is TGTGCCAGCAGAAAGTACAGGGGCTATGGCTACACCTTC. It encodes CASRKYRGYGYTF.

The chain uses TRBV3-1 (or the pseudogene TRBV3-2) and TRBJ1-5, with a tentative D call TRBD1 (5 bases). The germline CDR1 and CDR2 sequences are LGHDT and YNNKEL (reference sequence). CDR3 length: 15 amino acids. V lost 4 bases, J lost 3 bases, and 13 bases lay in between. The CDR3 DNA reads as TGTGCCAGCAGCCCCCATGACAGCTACAATCAGCCCCAGCATTTT. Its translation is CASSPHDSYNQPQHF.

The V call is TRBV2, the J call TRBJ2-5; 14 bases are a match to TRBD2. This CDR3 has 16 residues. CDR1 and CDR2 from the germline V gene are SNHLY and FYNNEI. Unmatched junction bases numbered 7, after V lost 6 bases and J lost 4 bases. CDR3 loop: CASSPGLAGGGETQYF. DNA of the CDR3: TGTGCCAGCAGCCCTGGACTAGCGGGGGGCGGAGAGACCCAGTACTTC.

This clone has more than one count but fewer than ten. This chain joins TRBV19 and TRBJ1-1; possibly TRBD1 for D (6 bases). Germline lookup yields CDR1 LNHDA and CDR2 SQIVND (reference sequence). The V end lost 5 bases, the J end lost 7 bases, and 14 bases lay between the germline ends. CDR3 length: 13 residues. CDR3 in DNA: TGTGCCAGTAGTCTGGGGACAATCGATGAAGCTTTCTTT. Encoded protein: CASSLGTIDEAFF.

In DNA form, the CDR3 reads TGTGCCAGCAGCACAGGGGGTCACAGGGTCAATCAGCCCCAGCATTTT. This encodes CASSTGGHRVNQPQHF. The rearrangement joins TRBV7-9 to TRBJ1-5, with 8 bases identical to TRBD1. The CDR3 extends over 16 amino acids. Germline V gene sequence: CDR1 SEHNR, CDR2 FQNEAQ (reference sequence). Unmatched junction bases numbered 9, after V lost 5 bases and J lost 3 bases.

The V and J genes are TRBV27 and TRBJ2-1; the match to TRBD2 covers 15 bases. From germline, CDR1 is MNHEY and CDR2 SMNVEV (reference sequence). The junction had 13 bases not matched to a gene; V was cut back by 8 bases and J by 14 bases. The CDR3 extends over 15 amino acids. The CDR3 DNA sequence: TGTGCCAGCGGGGGGACTAGCGGGGGGAATATCCGGGAGTTCTTC. It specifies CASGGTSGGNIREFF.

The chain joins TRBV2 to TRBJ1-2, with TRBD1 as a possible D gene (5 bases). The germline gives CDR1 SNHLY, CDR2 FYNNEI. Trimming cost V 1 base and J 7 bases, with 10 bases left between them. The CDR3 consists of 13 residues. CDR3 amino acids: CASSEGGGAGYTF. CDR3 coding DNA: TGTGCCAGCAGTGAAGGGGGAGGGGCTGGCTACACCTTC.

V is TRBV23-1 and J is TRBJ2-3, with TRBD1 matching 8 bases. TRBV23-1 is marked as an open reading frame, function uncertain. This CDR3 spans 15 amino acids. Trimming cost V 2 bases and J 1 base; bases outside gene matches: 2. The CDR3 protein is CASSQRTGRTDTQYF. CDR3 sequence (DNA): TGCGCCAGCAGTCAAAGGACAGGGCGCACAGATACGCAGTATTTT.

The chain joins TRBV6-6 to TRBJ1-2; D gene ambiguous. The CDR3 runs 14 residues. Germline lookup yields CDR1 MNHNY and CDR2 SVGAGI (reference sequence). V lost 0 bases, J lost 2 bases, and 7 bases lay in between. Here the CDR3 DNA reads TGTGCCAGCAGTTACTCTGGCGGAAACTATGGCTACACCTTC. Protein product: CASSYSGGNYGYTF.

Regarding this clone: Other DNA variants within this sample encode the same CDR3. The V gene is TRBV5-1, the J gene TRBJ2-5; TRBD2 matches at 12 bases. Germline CDR1 SGHRS, CDR2 YFSETQ. V trimming: 0 bases; J trimming: 5 bases; junction bases outside the gene matches: 2. The CDR3 is 15 residues long. CDR3 nucleotides: TGCGCCAGCAGCTTGGGACTAGCGGGGGTGGAGACCCAGTACTTC. Translated: CASSLGLAGVETQYF.